This T cell receptor (beta chain) is drawn from a study of HIV-infected patients and healthy controls. Study context: Viral load fell to undetectable in 11 of 16 patients by the second blood draw. Study-wide results and caveats: The diversity differences were not explained by slight age and sex differences between study cohorts. Significantly higher mean Gini indices appeared in HIV-infected repertoires, possibly reflecting oligoclonality.

Antiretroviral therapy had run roughly three months, about 14 weeks, before follow-up blood collection. All unsorted peripheral T cells were captured because whole blood was used without fractionation. As concerns this clonotype: Its target is not known. Just one base apart from a much larger clone, this may be a read error.

Reverse transcription used approximately 500 ng RNA and constant-region primers for alpha and beta. Each of the alpha and beta chains got its own library through chain-specific third strand synthesis with indices. TCRdb used MiXCR to reprocess the 5' RACE reads, holding one entry per CDR3 protein. The sample comprises 5,000 to 6,500 distinct CDR3 sequences, around 20% of which are singletons, and almost 30% rests with the top ten. Germline loops: CDR1 SGHTS, CDR2 YDEGEE. Trimming pared 0 bases from V and 5 bases from J, leaving 20 bases between. The CDR3 totals 17 residues. The chain uses TRBV5-8 and TRBJ1-1; D call uncertain. The sample was blood, taken during antiretroviral therapy. The receptor comes from an adult with HIV infection. CDR3 in amino acids: CASSLVRVIVWETEAFF. CDR3 DNA: TGTGCCAGCAGCTTGGTTAGGGTAATAGTCTGGGAGACTGAAGCTTTCTTT. The whole variable domain, filled in from reference TRBV5-8 and TRBJ1-1, reads EAGVTQSPTHLIKTRGQQATLRCSPISGHTSVYWYQQALGLGLQFLLWYDEGEERNRGNFPPRFSGRQFPNYSSELNVNALELEDSALYLCASSLVRVIVWETEAFFGQGTRLTVV.